The 20 T cell receptor beta chains below all came from one sample that was sequenced in a study of vaccination effects on CD4 cells after COVID-19. The table came from immunoSEQ multiplex PCR; TCRdb's copy has only in-frame clones and leaves some out. In the table there are roughly 27,000 clones, 65% to 85% of which are singletons. Sequencing was preceded by expansion of antigen-specific CD4+ T cells with viral peptide pools in the ViraFEST assay. Having been cultured for roughly 10 days, the cells underwent CD4+ T cell isolation. Confirmation by PCR established that the person had SARS-CoV-2 infection between March and December 2020. Antigens of these TCRs are unknown. The input for sequencing was CD4+ T cells from PBMCs cultured with HCoV-NL63 spike peptides, taken before COVID-19 vaccination. The receptor source for this set is a human donor who had a prior SARS-CoV-2 infection.

This chain joins TRBV3-1 (or the pseudogene TRBV3-2) and TRBJ2-6, with D tentatively TRBD2 (5 bases). Germline V gene data show CDR1 as LGHDT and CDR2 as YNNKEL (reference sequence). The length of the CDR3 is 17 residues. The V gene lost 6 bases and the J gene lost 1 base, with 16 bases spanning the gap. This chain's CDR3 is CASRGGLKRSGANVLTF. CDR3 in DNA: TGTGCCAGCAGGGGCGGGCTAAAGAGGTCTGGGGCCAACGTCCTGACTTTC.

The rearrangement links TRBV12-3 or TRBV12-4 to TRBJ1-2; D uncertain. V was shortened by 3 bases and J by 6 bases, with 8 bases between the two germline ends. The CDR3 runs to 12 residues. The DNA for the CDR3 is TGTGCCAGCAGTTTCGAGGGTAATGGCTACACCTTC. Its translation: CASSFEGNGYTF.

This sequence joins TRBV5-1 and TRBJ2-1; D remains unclear. The germline V gene encodes CDR1 SGHRS and CDR2 YFSETQ. V lost 0 bases and J 3 bases, leaving 7 bases between the germline ends. This CDR3 region has 14 residues. The CDR3 coding sequence is TGCGCCAGCAGCTTGGATTGGGGCTACAATGAGCAGTTCTTC. Translating it yields CASSLDWGYNEQFF.

The CDR3 reads CASSQEATGFGEQFF. In nucleotides, the CDR3 is TGCGCCAGCAGCCAAGAGGCAACAGGGTTTGGAGAGCAGTTCTTC. The chain links TRBV4-1 to TRBJ2-1; the D gene is possibly TRBD1 (6 bases). The germline gives CDR1 MGHRA, CDR2 YSYEKL. The V and J ends lost 0 bases and 10 bases respectively, with 16 bases between them. This CDR3 comprises 15 residues.

The chain links TRBV18 to TRBJ2-3; D uncertain. V was cut by 1 base and J by 0 bases, with 2 bases left in between. This CDR3 is built from 13 residues. CDR1 is KGHSH and CDR2 is LQKENI in the germline V gene. The CDR3: CASSPLSTDTQYF. In DNA, the CDR3 is TGTGCCAGCTCACCACTTAGCACAGATACGCAGTATTTT. Combining the CDR3 with reference TRBV18 and TRBJ2-3 gives the whole variable domain NAGVMQNPRHLVRRRGQEARLRCSPMKGHSHVYWYRQLPEEGLKFMVYLQKENIIDESGMPKERFSAEFPKEGPSILRIQQVVRGDSAAYFCASSPLSTDTQYFGPGTRLTVL.

This clone showed up just a few times. The chain joins TRBV11-3 to TRBJ1-1, with a possible D match to TRBD1 (6 bases). Germline V lookup: CDR1 SGHNT, CDR2 YENEEA. Trimming took off 4 bases at V and 10 bases at J, with 13 bases between the two ends. The CDR3 sequence is 12 residues long. The DNA for the CDR3 is TGTGCCAGCAGCTCAATACAGGGAGGAGCTTTCTTT. Residues: CASSSIQGGAFF.

This rearrangement joins TRBV11-3 to TRBJ2-2; 8 positions agree with TRBD2. CDR1 and CDR2 (germline): SGHNT, YENEEA. There are 17 residues in the CDR3. Trimming cost V 1 base and J 0 bases; bases outside gene matches: 4. The DNA for the CDR3 is TGTGCCAGCAGCTTAGGGTCCGGGGGGGCGAACACCGGGGAGCTGTTTTTT. It is translated as CASSLGSGGANTGELFF.

This clone was seen more than once but under ten times. This CDR3 is CASAGQSVNQPQHF. As DNA, the CDR3 is TGTGCCAGCGCCGGACAGTCAGTTAATCAGCCCCAGCATTTT. J is TRBJ1-5 and V is TRBV2; D is perhaps TRBD1 (6 bases). V gave up 8 bases and J gave up 4 bases, with 15 bases separating them. Germline lookup yields CDR1 SNHLY and CDR2 FYNNEI. This CDR3 has 14 residues.

The chain links TRBV5-8 to TRBJ2-5; TRBD1 agrees at 7 bases. The CDR3 has 15 residues. Per the germline V gene, CDR1 is SGHTS and CDR2 is YDEGEE. With V trimmed by 1 base and J by 3 bases, 6 bases remained unmatched. The CDR3 region is CASSLWDSREETQYF. DNA for the CDR3: TGTGCCAGCAGCTTGTGGGACAGTAGAGAAGAGACCCAGTACTTC.

The CDR3 coding sequence is TGTGCCAGCAGCCCCCAAGGTCCGAGGTCCTACAATGAGCAGTTCTTC. It specifies CASSPQGPRSYNEQFF. The V call is TRBV11-2, the J call TRBJ2-1; D gene unclear. The length of the CDR3 is 16 residues. In germline, CDR1 is SGHAT, CDR2 FQNNGV. V was pared by 5 bases and J by 1 base, with 15 bases between.

The chain carries TRBV28 and TRBJ2-7, with D possibly matching TRBD1 (6 bases). Trimming shortened V by 7 bases and J by 2 bases, and 6 bases separated the two germline ends. Per the germline V gene, CDR1 is MDHEN and CDR2 is SYDVKM. This CDR3 has 11 amino acids. For the CDR3, the DNA is TGTGCCAGCACAGGGGCCTACGAGCAGTACTTC. This gives the protein CASTGAYEQYF.

This sequence joins TRBV4-2 and TRBJ1-2, with D unresolved. The CDR3 totals 15 residues. With 4 bases removed from V and 6 bases from J, the gap between germline ends came to 18 bases. Germline-derived CDR1 and CDR2 are LGHNA and YNFKEQ. CDR3 coding DNA: TGTGCCAGCAGCCGCACCGGTCGGGTGGTGGATGGCTACACCTTC. It encodes CASSRTGRVVDGYTF.

This clone was observed once. The chain carries TRBV7-2 and TRBJ1-3; perhaps TRBD1 as D (5 bases). Between the trimmed V and J ends, which lost 0 bases and 7 bases, there was a span of 13 bases. The CDR3 is 15 residues long. Germline lookup yields CDR1 SGHTA and CDR2 FQGNSA. CDR3 residues: CASSLAHGGGNTIYF. The CDR3 bases are TGTGCCAGCAGCTTAGCCCACGGTGGGGGGAACACCATATATTTT.

V usage is TRBV4-2 and J usage is TRBJ1-5, with TRBD1 matching over 8 bases. CDR1 is LGHNA and CDR2 is YNFKEQ in the germline V gene. The CDR3 sequence is 15 residues long. The J segment lost 2 bases and the V segment lost 4 bases, leaving 4 bases of the junction unmatched. CDR3 nucleotides: TGTGCCAGCAGCCGTAACAGGGGGGGCAATCAGCCCCAGCATTTT. Translated, it gives CASSRNRGGNQPQHF.

This clone was picked up one time. The chain couples TRBV19 to TRBJ2-3; 8 nucleotides align to TRBD1. V shed 9 bases and J 1 base; nucleotides not matched to a gene: 6. CDR3 size: 14 residues. From germline, CDR1 is LNHDA and CDR2 SQIVND (reference sequence). CDR3: CASTDRGRTDTQYF. The CDR3 DNA is TGTGCCAGCACCGACAGGGGACGCACAGATACGCAGTATTTT.

V and J are TRBV7-3 and TRBJ2-1; D is unclear. Between the trimmed V and J ends, which lost 5 bases and 0 bases, there was a span of 11 bases. The CDR3 length is 15 residues. CDR1 and CDR2 (germline): SGHTA, FQGTGA. This chain's CDR3 is CASSVMGSSYNEQFF. CDR3 nucleotides: TGTGCCAGCAGCGTAATGGGAAGCTCCTACAATGAGCAGTTCTTC.

The chain joins TRBV28 to TRBJ1-5; no firm D call. V dropped 2 bases and J dropped 6 bases, with 8 bases sitting between them. The CDR3 consists of 13 residues. CDR1 is MDHEN, CDR2 SYDVKM, per germline. CDR3 nucleotide sequence: TGTGCCAGCAGTTTACACCGGGGTCAGCCCCAGCATTTT. It encodes CASSLHRGQPQHF.

This clone was detected only a few times. The chain couples TRBV5-8 to TRBJ2-5, with D hard to call. Trimming removed 0 bases at V and 0 bases at J, with 12 bases between. The germline CDR1 and CDR2 sequences are SGHTS and YDEGEE. CDR3 length equals 16 residues. Written as DNA, the CDR3 is TGTGCCAGCAGCTTGGGCTCAGACATGTACCAAGAGACCCAGTACTTC. Protein product: CASSLGSDMYQETQYF.

The chain has TRBV7-5 and TRBJ1-2; TRBD1, the D gene given by the table, was not confirmed from the DNA. TRBV7-5 is a recognized pseudogene. The CDR3 extends over 15 amino acids. This CDR3 reads CARSCIRQGLYGYTF. For the CDR3, the DNA is TGTGCCAGAAGCTGTATTCGACAGGGTCTCTATGGCTACACCTTC.

The chain recombines TRBV27 with TRBJ2-3; 10 bases align to TRBD2. CDR3 size: 14 residues. After removal of 8 bases from V and 4 bases from J, the junction contained 6 bases not matched to a gene. In germline, CDR1 is MNHEY, CDR2 SMNVEV (reference sequence). The chain's CDR3 is CASGSGRRADTQYF. DNA of the CDR3: TGTGCCAGCGGTAGCGGGAGGAGGGCAGATACGCAGTATTTT.